In this sample, the clone carrying this TCR beta chain turned up many times. The antigen remains undetermined. The data belong to a study of early T cells in non-severe SARS-CoV-2 infection. As for the study in general: Investigators sequenced bulk RNA drawn from unsorted whole blood, and chains remained unpaired. Study-wide points: Matching against VDJdb likely underestimated virus-specific expansions, favoring anti-spike CD8.

Each single cDNA molecule received a unique molecular identifier. TCRdb re-analysed the 5' RACE reads in MiXCR, keeping a single row per CDR3 protein. The repertoire includes about 64,000 distinct CDR3 sequences, 10% to 12% of them detected once, and about 2.7% sits in the top ten. Trimming stripped 8 bases from V and 4 bases from J, with 15 bases between. CDR3 size: 13 residues. The input for sequencing was whole blood, taken at baseline. This chain joins TRBV12-3 or TRBV12-4 and TRBJ2-7; D is unclear. This TCR was recovered from an adult who was a healthcare worker with PCR-confirmed SARS-CoV-2 infection or an uninfected control (not recorded which). DNA of the CDR3: TGTGCCAGCGCTCCGGATGTTGCTTACGAGCAGTACTTC. It specifies CASAPDVAYEQYF.